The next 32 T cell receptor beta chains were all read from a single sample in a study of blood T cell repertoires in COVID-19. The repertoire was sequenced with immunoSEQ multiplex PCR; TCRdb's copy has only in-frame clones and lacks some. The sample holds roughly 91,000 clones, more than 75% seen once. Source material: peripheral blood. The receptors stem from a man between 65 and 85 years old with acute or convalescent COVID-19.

CDR3 sequence reads: CAIAGSNQPQHF. The CDR3 region has the DNA TGTGCCATCGCGGGTAGCAATCAGCCCCAGCATTTT. V is TRBV10-3 and J is TRBJ1-5; D not resolved. The ends were cut back, 8 bases at V and 0 bases at J, with 5 bases in the middle. The CDR3 is made up of 12 amino acids. Germline CDR1 reads ENHRY; CDR2 reads SYGVKD.

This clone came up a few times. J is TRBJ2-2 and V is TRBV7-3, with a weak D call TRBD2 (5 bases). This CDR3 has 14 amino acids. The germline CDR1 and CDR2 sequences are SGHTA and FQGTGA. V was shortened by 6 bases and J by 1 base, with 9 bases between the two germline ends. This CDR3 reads CASRAAGNTGELFF. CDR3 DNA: TGTGCCAGCAGGGCGGCGGGGAACACCGGGGAGCTGTTTTTT.

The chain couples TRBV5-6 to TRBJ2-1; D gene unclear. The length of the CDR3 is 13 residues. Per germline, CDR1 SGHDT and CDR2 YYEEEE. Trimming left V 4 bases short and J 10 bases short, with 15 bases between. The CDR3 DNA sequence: TGTGCCAGCAGCCCGTCGCCCGAGTTGGAGCAGTTCTTC. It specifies CASSPSPELEQFF.

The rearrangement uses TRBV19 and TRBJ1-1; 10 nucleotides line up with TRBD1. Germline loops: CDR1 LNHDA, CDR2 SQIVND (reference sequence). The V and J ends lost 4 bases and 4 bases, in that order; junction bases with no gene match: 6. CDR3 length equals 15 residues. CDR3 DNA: TGTGCCAGTAGTACCCGACAGGGGGCTAGCACTGAAGCTTTCTTT. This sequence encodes CASSTRQGASTEAFF.

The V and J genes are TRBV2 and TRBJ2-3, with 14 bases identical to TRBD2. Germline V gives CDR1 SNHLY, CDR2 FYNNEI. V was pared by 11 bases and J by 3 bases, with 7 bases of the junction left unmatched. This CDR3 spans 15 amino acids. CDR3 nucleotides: TGTGCCGGTCCGGGACTAGCGGGAGAGACAGATACGCAGTATTTT. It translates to CAGPGLAGETDTQYF. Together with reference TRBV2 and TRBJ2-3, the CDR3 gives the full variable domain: EPEVTQTPSHQVTQMGQEVILRCVPISNHLYFYWYRQILGQKVEFLVSFYNNEISEKSEIFDDQFSVERPDGSNFTLKIRSTKLEDSAMYFCAGPGLAGETDTQYFGPGTRLTVL.

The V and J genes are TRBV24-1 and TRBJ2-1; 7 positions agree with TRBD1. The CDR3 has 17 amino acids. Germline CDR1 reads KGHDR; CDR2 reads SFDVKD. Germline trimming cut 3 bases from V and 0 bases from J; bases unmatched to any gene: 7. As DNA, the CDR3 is TGTGCCACCAGTGATGACACAGGGGTAAGCTCCTACAATGAGCAGTTCTTC. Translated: CATSDDTGVSSYNEQFF.

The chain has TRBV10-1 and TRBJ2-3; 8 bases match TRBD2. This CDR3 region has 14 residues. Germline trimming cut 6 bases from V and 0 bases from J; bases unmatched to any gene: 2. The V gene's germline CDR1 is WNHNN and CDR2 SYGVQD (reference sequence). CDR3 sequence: CASSRGGSTDTQYF. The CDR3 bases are TGCGCCAGCAGCCGCGGGGGGAGCACAGATACGCAGTATTTT.

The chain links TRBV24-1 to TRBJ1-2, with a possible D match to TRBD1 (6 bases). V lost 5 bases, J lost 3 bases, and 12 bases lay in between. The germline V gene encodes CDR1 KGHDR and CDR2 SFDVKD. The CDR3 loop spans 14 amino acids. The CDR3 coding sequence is TGTGCCACCAGTGCTCTGGACAGCTACTATGGCTACACCTTC. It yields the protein CATSALDSYYGYTF.

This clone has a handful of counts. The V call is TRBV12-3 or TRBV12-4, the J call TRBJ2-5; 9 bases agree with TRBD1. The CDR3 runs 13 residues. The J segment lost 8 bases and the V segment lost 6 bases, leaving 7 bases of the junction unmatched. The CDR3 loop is CASSPWTGETQYF. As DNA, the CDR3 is TGTGCCAGCAGCCCCTGGACAGGGGAAACCCAGTACTTC.

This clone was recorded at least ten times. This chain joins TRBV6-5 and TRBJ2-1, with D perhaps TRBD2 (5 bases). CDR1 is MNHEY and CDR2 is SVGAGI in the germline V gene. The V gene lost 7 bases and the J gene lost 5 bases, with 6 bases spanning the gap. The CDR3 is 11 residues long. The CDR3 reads CASMRDNEQFF. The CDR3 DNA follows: TGTGCCAGCATGCGGGACAATGAGCAGTTCTTC.

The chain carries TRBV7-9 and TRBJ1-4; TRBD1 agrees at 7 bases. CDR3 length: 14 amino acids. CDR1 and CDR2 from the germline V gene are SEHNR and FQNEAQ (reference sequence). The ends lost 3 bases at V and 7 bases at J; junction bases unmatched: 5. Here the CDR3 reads CASSFKPGGEKLFF. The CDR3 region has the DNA TGTGCCAGCAGCTTCAAACCAGGGGGTGAAAAACTGTTTTTT.

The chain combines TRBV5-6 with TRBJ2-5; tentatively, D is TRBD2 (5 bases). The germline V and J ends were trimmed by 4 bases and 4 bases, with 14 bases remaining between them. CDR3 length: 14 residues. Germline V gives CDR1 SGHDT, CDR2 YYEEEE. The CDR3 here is CASSVRGPRETQYF. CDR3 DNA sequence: TGTGCCAGCAGCGTCAGAGGGCCAAGAGAGACCCAGTACTTC.

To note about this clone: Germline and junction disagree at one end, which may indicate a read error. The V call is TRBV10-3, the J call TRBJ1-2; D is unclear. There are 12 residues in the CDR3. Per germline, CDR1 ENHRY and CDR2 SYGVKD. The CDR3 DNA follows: TGCGCGGGCCAGGATCCTGACAATGGCTACACCTTC. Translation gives CAGQDPDNGYTF.

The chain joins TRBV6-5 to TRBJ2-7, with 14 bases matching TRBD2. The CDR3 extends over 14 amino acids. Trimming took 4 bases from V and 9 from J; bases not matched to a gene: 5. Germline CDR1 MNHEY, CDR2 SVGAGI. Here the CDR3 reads CASSSRLAGGAQYF. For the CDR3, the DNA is TGTGCCAGCAGTTCCCGACTAGCGGGAGGGGCGCAGTACTTC.

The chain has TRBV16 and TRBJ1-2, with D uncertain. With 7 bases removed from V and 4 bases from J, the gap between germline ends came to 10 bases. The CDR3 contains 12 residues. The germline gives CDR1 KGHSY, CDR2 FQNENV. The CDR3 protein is CASMVEVYGYTF. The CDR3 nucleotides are TGTGCCAGCATGGTAGAAGTCTATGGCTACACCTTC. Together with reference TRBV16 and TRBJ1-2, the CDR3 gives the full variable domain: GEEVAQTPKHLVRGEGQKAKLYCAPIKGHSYVFWYQQVLKNEFKFLISFQNENVFDETGMPKERFSAKCLPNSPCSLEIQATKLEDSAVYFCASMVEVYGYTFGSGTRLTVV.

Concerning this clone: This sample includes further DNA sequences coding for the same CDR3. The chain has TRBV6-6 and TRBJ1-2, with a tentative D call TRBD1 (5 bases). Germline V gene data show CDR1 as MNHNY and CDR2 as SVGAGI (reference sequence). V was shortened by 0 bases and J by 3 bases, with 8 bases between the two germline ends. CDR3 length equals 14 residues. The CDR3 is CASSYSGEDYGYTF. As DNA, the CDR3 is TGTGCCAGCAGTTACTCAGGGGAGGACTATGGCTACACCTTC.

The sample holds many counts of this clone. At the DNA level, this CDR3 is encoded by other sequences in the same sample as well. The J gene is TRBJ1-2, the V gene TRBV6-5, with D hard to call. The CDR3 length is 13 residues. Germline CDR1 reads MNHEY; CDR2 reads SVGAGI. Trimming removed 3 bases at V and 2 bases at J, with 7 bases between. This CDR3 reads CASSYEGNYGYTF. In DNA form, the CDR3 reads TGTGCCAGCAGTTATGAGGGAAACTATGGCTACACCTTC.

The CDR3 here is CASSITGTTNEKLFF. The CDR3 nucleotides read TGTGCCAGCAGTATTACAGGGACGACTAATGAAAAACTGTTTTTT. The V and J genes are TRBV9 and TRBJ1-4; D is perhaps TRBD1 (6 bases). This CDR3 comprises 15 residues. The germline V and J ends were trimmed by 5 bases and 2 bases, with 13 bases remaining between them. Germline V gene data show CDR1 as SGDLS and CDR2 as YYNGEE.

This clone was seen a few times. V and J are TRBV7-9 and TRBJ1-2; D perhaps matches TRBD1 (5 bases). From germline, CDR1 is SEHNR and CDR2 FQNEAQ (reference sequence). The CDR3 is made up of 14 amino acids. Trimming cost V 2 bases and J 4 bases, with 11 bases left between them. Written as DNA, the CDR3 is TGTGCCAGCAGCTTAATTCAGGGCCTCTATGGCTACACCTTC. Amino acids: CASSLIQGLYGYTF.

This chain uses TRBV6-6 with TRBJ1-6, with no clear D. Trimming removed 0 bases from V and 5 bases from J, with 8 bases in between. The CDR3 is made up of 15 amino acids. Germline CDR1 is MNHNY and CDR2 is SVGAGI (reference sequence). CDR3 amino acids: CASSYSSQDNSPLHF. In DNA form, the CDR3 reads TGTGCCAGCAGTTACTCGAGTCAAGATAATTCACCCCTCCACTTT.

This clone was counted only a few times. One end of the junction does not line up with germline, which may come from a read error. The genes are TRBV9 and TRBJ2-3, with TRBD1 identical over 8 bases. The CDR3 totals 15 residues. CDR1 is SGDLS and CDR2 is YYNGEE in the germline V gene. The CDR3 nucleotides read TGTGCCAGCAGCGTAGAATCAGGGGGCACGGATACGCAGTATTTT. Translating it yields CASSVESGGTDTQYF.

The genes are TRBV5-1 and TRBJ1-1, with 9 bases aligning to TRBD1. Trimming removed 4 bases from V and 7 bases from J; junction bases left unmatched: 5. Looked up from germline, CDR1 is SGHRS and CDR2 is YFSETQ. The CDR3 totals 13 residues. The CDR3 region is CASSPTGGDEAFF. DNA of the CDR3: TGCGCCAGCAGCCCTACAGGGGGCGATGAAGCTTTCTTT.

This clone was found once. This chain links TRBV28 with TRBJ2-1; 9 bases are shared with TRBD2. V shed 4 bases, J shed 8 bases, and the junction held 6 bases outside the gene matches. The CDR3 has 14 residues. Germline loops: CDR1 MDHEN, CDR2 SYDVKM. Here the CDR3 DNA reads TGTGCCAGCAGTTCCGGGACTAGCCCAGATGAGCAGTTCTTC. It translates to CASSSGTSPDEQFF.

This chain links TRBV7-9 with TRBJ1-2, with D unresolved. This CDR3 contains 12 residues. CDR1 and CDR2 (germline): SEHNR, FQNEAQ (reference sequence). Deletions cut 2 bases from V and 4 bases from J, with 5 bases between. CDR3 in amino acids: CASSLYTYGYTF. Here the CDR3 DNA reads TGTGCCAGCAGCTTATACACCTATGGCTACACCTTC.

CDR3 residues: CASSQDRLLGYGYTF. In DNA, the CDR3 is TGTGCCAGCAGCCAGGACAGGCTCCTGGGCTATGGCTACACCTTC. This chain joins TRBV4-2 and TRBJ1-2; 7 nucleotides agree with TRBD1. V lost 3 bases to trimming and J lost 4 bases; unmatched junction nucleotides: 8. Germline V gives CDR1 LGHNA, CDR2 YNFKEQ. This CDR3 has 15 residues.

The CDR3 reads CASSDDRGRTQPQHF. The CDR3 bases are TGTGCCAGCAGTGACGACAGGGGTCGTACTCAGCCCCAGCATTTT. The rearrangement uses TRBV6-1 and TRBJ1-5; 8 positions match TRBD1. This CDR3 comprises 15 residues. The junction had 7 bases not matched to a gene; V was cut back by 3 bases and J by 6 bases. Germline V gives CDR1 MNHNS, CDR2 SASEGT.

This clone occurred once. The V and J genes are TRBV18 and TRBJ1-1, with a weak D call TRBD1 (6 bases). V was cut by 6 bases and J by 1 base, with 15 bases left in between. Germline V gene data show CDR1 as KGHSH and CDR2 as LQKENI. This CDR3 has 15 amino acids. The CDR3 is CASSLTGMKNTEAFF. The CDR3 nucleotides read TGTGCCAGCTCCCTAACAGGGATGAAGAACACTGAAGCTTTCTTT.

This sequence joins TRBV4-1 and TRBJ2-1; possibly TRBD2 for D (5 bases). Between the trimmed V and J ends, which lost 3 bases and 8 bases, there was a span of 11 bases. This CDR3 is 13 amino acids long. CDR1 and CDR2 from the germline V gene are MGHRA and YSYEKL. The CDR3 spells CASSHTSQHEQFF. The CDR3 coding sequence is TGCGCCAGCAGCCATACTAGTCAGCATGAGCAGTTCTTC.

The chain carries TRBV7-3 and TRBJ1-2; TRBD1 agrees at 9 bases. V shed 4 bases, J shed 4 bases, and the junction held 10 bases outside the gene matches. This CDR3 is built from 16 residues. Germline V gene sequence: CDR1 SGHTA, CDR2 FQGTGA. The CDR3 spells CASSSGTGQGIYGYTF. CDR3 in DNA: TGTGCCAGCAGCTCGGGAACGGGACAGGGAATCTATGGCTACACCTTC. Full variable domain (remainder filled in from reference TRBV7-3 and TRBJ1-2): GAGVSQTPSNKVTEKGKYVELRCDPISGHTALYWYRQSLGQGPEFLIYFQGTGAADDSGLPNDRFFAVRPEGSVSTLKIQRTERGDSAVYLCASSSGTGQGIYGYTFGSGTRLTVV.

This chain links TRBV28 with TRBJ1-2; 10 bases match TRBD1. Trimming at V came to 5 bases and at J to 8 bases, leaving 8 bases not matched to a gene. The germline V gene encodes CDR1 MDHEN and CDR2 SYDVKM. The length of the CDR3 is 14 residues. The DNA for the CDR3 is TGTGCCAGCAGTAGGGACAGGGGAAGGTACGGCTACACCTTC. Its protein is CASSRDRGRYGYTF.

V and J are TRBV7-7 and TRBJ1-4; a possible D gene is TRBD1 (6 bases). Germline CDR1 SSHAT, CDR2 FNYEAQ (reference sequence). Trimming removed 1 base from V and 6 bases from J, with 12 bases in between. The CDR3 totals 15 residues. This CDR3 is CASSLGTALDEKLFF. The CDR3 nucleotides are TGTGCCAGCAGCTTAGGGACAGCTTTGGATGAAAAACTGTTTTTT.

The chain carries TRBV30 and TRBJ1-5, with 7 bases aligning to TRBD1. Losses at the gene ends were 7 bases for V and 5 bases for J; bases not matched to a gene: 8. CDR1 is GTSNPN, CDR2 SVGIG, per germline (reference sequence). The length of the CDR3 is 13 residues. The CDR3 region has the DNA TGTGCCTACTCGGACAGGATGGATCAGCCCCAGCATTTT. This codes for CAYSDRMDQPQHF.